The clone carrying this T cell receptor beta chain was detected ten times or more. Its antigen remains unknown. The data stem from a study of neurological immune-mediated disorders. Noted time point: longitudinal time-point 1 (baseline). Stored at -80 C, 2 million PBMCs were the source of the unsorted libraries. Study results and caveats: Private repertoires in all groups were suggested by the finding that expanded clones across subjects shared no CDR3 amino acid sequences. The level of TCR clonal expansion was highest in patients with HTLV-1-associated myelopathy and lowest in multiple sclerosis, where it fell below the level seen in healthy controls.

5'RACE with 10-nucleotide random UMIs produced the cDNA. TCRdb fed the 5' RACE reads into MiXCR, producing one record per CDR3 protein. There are tens of thousands of distinct CDR3 sequences in the sample; roughly 13% occur only once, and 4.6% lies in the top ten. This receptor was obtained from a female donor with HTLV-1-associated myelopathy (HAM/TSP). The specimen was PBMCs.

For the CDR3, the DNA is TGTGCCAGCACCGAGGCGGGGGTGGGCCAAGAGACCCAGTACTTC. Translated: CASTEAGVGQETQYF. The chain joins TRBV28 to TRBJ2-5; 7 nucleotides agree with TRBD2. V shed 7 bases, J shed 1 base, and the junction held 9 bases outside the gene matches. CDR3 length: 15 residues. Germline V gives CDR1 MDHEN, CDR2 SYDVKM.